This entry lists 29 T cell receptor beta chains sequenced from one sample in a study of blood T cell repertoires in COVID-19. The protocol was immunoSEQ multiplex PCR, while the TCRdb copy is restricted to in-frame clones and leaves out a portion. The sample consists of just over 650,000 clones, approximately 90% of them appearing once. Sequenced input: peripheral blood. These receptors all stem from a woman under 30 with acute or convalescent COVID-19.

This chain joins TRBV30 and TRBJ1-2, with a possible D match to TRBD1 (6 bases). The CDR3 extends over 12 amino acids. The germline V and J ends were trimmed by 2 bases and 8 bases, with 12 bases remaining between them. Germline loops: CDR1 GTSNPN, CDR2 SVGIG (reference sequence). CDR3 residues: CAWSPTTGGYTF. Written as DNA, the CDR3 is TGTGCCTGGAGTCCGACTACAGGGGGCTACACCTTC.

In DNA form, the CDR3 reads TGTGCCAGCAGTTACGCGGGGGAAAGCACCCCCTATGGCTACACCTTC. Amino acids: CASSYAGESTPYGYTF. This chain uses TRBV6-5 with TRBJ1-2, with TRBD1 as a possible D gene (5 bases). This CDR3 spans 16 amino acids. Germline loops: CDR1 MNHEY, CDR2 SVGAGI. The V gene lost 2 bases and the J gene lost 4 bases, with 17 bases spanning the gap.

The chain joins TRBV9 to TRBJ2-2; a possible D gene is TRBD2 (6 bases). There are 16 residues in the CDR3. Germline V gene data show CDR1 as SGDLS and CDR2 as YYNGEE. V was pared by 0 bases and J by 6 bases, with 15 bases between. The CDR3 spells CASSVATGDVAGELFF. Written as DNA, the CDR3 is TGTGCCAGCAGCGTAGCTACGGGGGACGTGGCCGGGGAGCTGTTTTTT.

This clone was counted once. The rearrangement uses TRBV5-1 and TRBJ1-2; 7 bases fit TRBD1. Unmatched junction bases numbered 8, after V lost 4 bases and J lost 2 bases. The CDR3 spans 15 residues. Germline CDR1 is SGHRS and CDR2 is YFSETQ. The CDR3 bases are TGCGCCAGCAGCGGGGGACAGAGGCTCAACTATGGCTACACCTTC. Encoded protein: CASSGGQRLNYGYTF.

This clone was seen only a few times. The chain recombines TRBV6-4 with TRBJ1-4; 8 nucleotides line up with TRBD1. The V gene end was trimmed by 0 bases and the J gene end by 7 bases; junction bases not matched to a gene: 4. In germline, CDR1 is MRHNA, CDR2 SNTAGT. This CDR3 contains 15 residues. CDR3: CASSDSVGTGEKLFF. CDR3 DNA: TGTGCCAGCAGTGACTCGGTGGGGACAGGTGAAAAACTGTTTTTT.

The chain has TRBV5-1 and TRBJ1-4, with 7 bases fitting TRBD1. CDR3 length: 14 residues. CDR1 SGHRS and CDR2 YFSETQ come from the germline V gene. The trim removed 3 bases at V and 6 bases at J, leaving 5 bases unmatched. The CDR3 spells CASSSTGSYEKLFF. The CDR3 coding sequence is TGCGCCAGCAGCTCGACAGGGAGTTATGAAAAACTGTTTTTT.

V and J are TRBV7-2 and TRBJ1-4; the match to TRBD1 covers 10 bases. This CDR3 region has 17 residues. The ends lost 2 bases at V and 11 bases at J; junction bases unmatched: 14. The germline V gene encodes CDR1 SGHTA and CDR2 FQGNSA. This chain's CDR3 is CASSLRSYDRGPRKLFF. CDR3 DNA sequence: TGTGCCAGCAGCTTACGGTCTTACGACAGGGGGCCCCGGAAACTGTTTTTT.

The chain joins TRBV5-6 to TRBJ1-6; unclear D gene. The V gene's germline CDR1 is SGHDT and CDR2 YYEEEE. CDR3 length equals 13 residues. Deletions cut 0 bases from V and 14 bases from J, with 12 bases between. The CDR3 DNA sequence: TGTGCCAGCAGCTTGGTCGCCGGGTCGACCCTCCACTTT. This translates into CASSLVAGSTLHF.

This clone was observed once. The chain recombines TRBV4-2 with TRBJ2-1; no definite D call. Trimming stripped 0 bases from V and 5 bases from J, with 8 bases between. The germline V gene has CDR1 LGHNA and CDR2 YNFKEQ. This CDR3 comprises 14 residues. The CDR3 DNA reads TGTGCCAGCAGCCAAGATTCACCGGACAATGAGCAGTTCTTC. Its protein product is CASSQDSPDNEQFF.

V usage is TRBV27 and J usage is TRBJ1-5; no reliable D call. The CDR3 runs to 14 residues. The germline gives CDR1 MNHEY, CDR2 SMNVEV (reference sequence). V lost 4 bases to trimming and J lost 1 base, with 8 bases between them. The CDR3 DNA sequence: TGTGCCAGCAGTTCTGGGAGCAGCAATCAGCCCCAGCATTTT. Protein: CASSSGSSNQPQHF.

The J gene is TRBJ2-3, the V gene TRBV6-6, with 9 bases identical to TRBD2. From germline, CDR1 is MNHNY and CDR2 SVGAGI (reference sequence). Trimming at V came to 0 bases and at J to 5 bases, leaving 6 bases not matched to a gene. CDR3 size: 16 residues. The CDR3 sequence: CASSYSLRGGGDTQYF. The CDR3 DNA reads TGTGCCAGCAGTTACTCGTTGCGGGGGGGTGGAGATACGCAGTATTTT.

The rearrangement joins TRBV6-5 to TRBJ1-4, with 8 bases that match TRBD1. The CDR3 has 15 residues. V lost 2 bases and J lost 6; bases outside the gene matches: 5. Germline-derived CDR1 and CDR2 are MNHEY and SVGAGI. CDR3 in DNA: TGTGCCAGCAGTTACGGCAGGGGGCCGTATGAAAAACTGTTTTTT. Its protein is CASSYGRGPYEKLFF.

The V call is TRBV24-1, the J call TRBJ1-1, with a possible D match to TRBD1 (6 bases). CDR3 length equals 13 residues. Germline V lookup: CDR1 KGHDR, CDR2 SFDVKD. With 10 bases removed from V and 0 bases from J, the gap between germline ends came to 11 bases. Here the CDR3 reads CATRDRLNTEAFF. DNA for the CDR3: TGTGCCACTAGAGACAGGCTGAACACTGAAGCTTTCTTT.

The chain carries TRBV19 and TRBJ1-1; no definite D call. This CDR3 spans 13 amino acids. The germline CDR1 and CDR2 sequences are LNHDA and SQIVND (reference sequence). Trimming stripped 7 bases from V and 11 bases from J, with 20 bases between. The CDR3 nucleotides read TGTGCCAGTACCTTTGGTAAAGCGGGTCGGGCTTTCTTT. Protein: CASTFGKAGRAFF.

The rearrangement uses TRBV5-6 and TRBJ1-4; D not resolved. Germline CDR1 SGHDT, CDR2 YYEEEE. CDR3 size: 15 residues. V dropped 4 bases and J dropped 7 bases, with 17 bases sitting between them. Here the CDR3 reads CASSQGLRGGEKLFF. Written as DNA, the CDR3 is TGTGCCAGCAGCCAAGGACTGAGAGGAGGTGAAAAACTGTTTTTT.

The chain recombines TRBV24-1 with TRBJ2-3; weak D call: TRBD2 (6 bases). The CDR3 covers 15 residues. The germline CDR1 and CDR2 sequences are KGHDR and SFDVKD. V lost 3 bases to trimming and J lost 2 bases, with 11 bases between them. CDR3 loop: CATSDVAEFTDTQYF. The CDR3, as DNA: TGTGCCACCAGTGATGTAGCGGAGTTCACAGATACGCAGTATTTT.

The chain is built from TRBV3-1 (or the pseudogene TRBV3-2) and TRBJ2-5; a weak D match, TRBD2 (5 bases). This CDR3 contains 16 residues. The germline V and J ends were trimmed by 1 base and 0 bases, with 12 bases remaining between them. Germline CDR1 LGHDT, CDR2 YNNKEL (reference sequence). As DNA, the CDR3 is TGTGCCAGCAGCCAAGGGTGGACTTCGTACCAAGAGACCCAGTACTTC. Its translation: CASSQGWTSYQETQYF.

A note on this clone: The junction shows a germline mismatch at one end, possibly a read error. The chain recombines TRBV12-5 with TRBJ2-2, with TRBD1 matching over 7 bases. The CDR3 totals 17 residues. Germline values: CDR1 LGHNT, CDR2 FRNRAP. The CDR3 bases are TGTGCTAGTGGTTTGGGACTCCTGGGACAGAACTCCGGGGAGCTGTTTTTT. It codes for CASGLGLLGQNSGELFF.

Remarks on this clone: This same CDR3 is encoded by further DNA sequences in the sample. This rearrangement joins TRBV6-2 or TRBV6-3 to TRBJ1-2; TRBD1 might be the D (5 bases). V dropped 6 bases and J dropped 8 bases, with 10 bases sitting between them. CDR1 is MNHEY, CDR2 SVGEGT, per germline. The CDR3 runs 11 residues. The CDR3 DNA is TGTGCCAGCAGCCAGGGAGGCGGCTACACCTTC. It codes for CASSQGGGYTF.

V and J are TRBV7-2 and TRBJ2-2; D might be TRBD2 (6 bases). V lost 1 base and J 1 base, leaving 13 bases between the germline ends. The V gene's germline CDR1 is SGHTA and CDR2 FQGNSA. This CDR3 region has 17 residues. The CDR3 loop is CASSLVATGVNTGELFF. DNA of the CDR3: TGTGCCAGCAGCTTAGTAGCCACGGGGGTGAACACCGGGGAGCTGTTTTTT.

The chain combines TRBV5-6 with TRBJ2-1; TRBD2 aligns across 8 bases. The germline V gene has CDR1 SGHDT and CDR2 YYEEEE. V was pared by 4 bases and J by 1 base, with 4 bases of the junction left unmatched. This CDR3 contains 15 residues. The CDR3 spells CASSGGLVSYNEQFF. The CDR3 region has the DNA TGTGCCAGCAGCGGGGGACTAGTTTCCTACAATGAGCAGTTCTTC.

The V gene is TRBV7-9, the J gene TRBJ2-7; TRBD1 agrees at 7 bases. The length of the CDR3 is 15 residues. Trimming took 1 base from V and 4 from J; bases not matched to a gene: 7. Germline V gene data show CDR1 as SEHNR and CDR2 as FQNEAQ (reference sequence). As DNA, the CDR3 is TGTGCCAGCAGCTTAGGTGGGACAGTTTTTTACGAGCAGTACTTC. Protein product: CASSLGGTVFYEQYF. Filled out from reference TRBV7-9 and TRBJ2-7, the complete variable domain reads DTGVSQNPRHKITKRGQNVTFRCDPISEHNRLYWYRQTLGQGPEFLTYFQNEAQLEKSRLLSDRFSAERPKGSFSTLEIQRTEQGDSAMYLCASSLGGTVFYEQYFGPGTRLTVT.

V is TRBV6-2 or TRBV6-3 and J is TRBJ1-4; D is possibly TRBD1 (6 bases). This CDR3 has 17 amino acids. CDR1 is MNHEY and CDR2 is SVGEGT in the germline V gene. The V gene lost 4 bases and the J gene lost 6 bases, with 21 bases spanning the gap. For the CDR3, the DNA is TGTGCCAGCAGTTCCTCTACCACAGGGCCCGCTCATGAAAAACTGTTTTTT. It is translated as CASSSSTTGPAHEKLFF.

The chain combines TRBV10-1 with TRBJ1-2, with D unclear. The CDR3 sequence is 11 residues long. The germline CDR1 and CDR2 sequences are WNHNN and SYGVQD (reference sequence). V gave up 8 bases and J gave up 7 bases, with 11 bases separating them. CDR3 amino acids: CASLWRSGYTF. CDR3 nucleotide sequence: TGCGCCAGCCTCTGGAGGAGTGGCTACACCTTC.

This chain uses TRBV5-1 with TRBJ2-1; 10 nucleotides line up with TRBD2. Looked up from germline, CDR1 is SGHRS and CDR2 is YFSETQ. With V trimmed by 2 bases and J by 7 bases, 9 bases remained unmatched. The length of the CDR3 is 16 residues. The CDR3, as DNA: TGCGCCAGCAGCTTATTTAGCGGGGGGCCCAGGAATGAGCAGTTCTTC. Translation gives CASSLFSGGPRNEQFF.

V is TRBV2 and J is TRBJ1-5; 7 bases fit TRBD1. The CDR3 runs to 15 residues. J gave up 2 bases and V 6 bases, and 7 bases lay outside the gene matches. CDR1 SNHLY and CDR2 FYNNEI come from the germline V gene. The CDR3 sequence: CASSGTGVGNQPQHF. DNA for the CDR3: TGTGCCAGCAGCGGAACAGGGGTTGGCAATCAGCCCCAGCATTTT.

The V call is TRBV4-3, the J call TRBJ2-7; D gene ambiguous. Trimming removed 0 bases from V and 3 bases from J, with 6 bases in between. The CDR3 is 13 residues long. Germline values: CDR1 LGHNA, CDR2 YSLEER. Written as DNA, the CDR3 is TGCGCCAGCAGCCAAGATGAGTACTACGAGCAGTACTTC. Translated, it gives CASSQDEYYEQYF.

The chain is built from TRBV18 and TRBJ1-2; D is uncertain. Looked up from germline, CDR1 is KGHSH and CDR2 is LQKENI. With 3 bases removed from V and 0 bases from J, the gap between germline ends came to 23 bases. This CDR3 region has 19 residues. The CDR3 DNA follows: TGTGCCAGCTCACCCCTACCGCCGGCGGGCAGAACGACTAACTATGGCTACACCTTC. Its protein product is CASSPLPPAGRTTNYGYTF.

This chain connects TRBV29-1 to TRBJ1-2; maybe TRBD1 (6 bases). CDR3 size: 13 residues. Germline CDR1 SQVTM, CDR2 ANQGSEA. Deletions cut 5 bases from V and 9 bases from J, with 19 bases between. Here the CDR3 DNA reads TGCAGCGTTCGAGGCGGGGGGGCCTGGAGCTACACCTTC. Translation gives CSVRGGGAWSYTF.